This TCR beta chain is from a study of long-term antiretroviral therapy in people with HIV. Sequencing used immunoSEQ v3.0 at survey level. Assay used: immunoSEQ multiplex PCR; TCRdb lists only in-frame clones, some missing. Of around 15,000 clones listed, less than 80% are singletons. The CDR3 extends over 14 amino acids. Per germline, CDR1 GTSNPN and CDR2 SVGIG (reference sequence). V was shortened by 0 bases and J by 0 bases, with 9 bases between the two germline ends. The V call is TRBV30, the J call TRBJ2-7, with D perhaps assigned TRBD1 or TRBD2 (6 bases each). The specimen was unsorted PBMCs, collected 1.5 years before starting antiretroviral therapy. The sequence was collected from a woman between 45 and 60 years old with HIV. The CDR3 loop is CAWSVEGVSYEQYF. DNA of the CDR3: TGTGCCTGGAGTGTGGAGGGGGTCTCCTACGAGCAGTACTTC. The variable domain in full, with the rest retrieved from reference TRBV30 and TRBJ2-7, is SQTIHQWPATLVQPVGSPLSLECTVEGTSNPNLYWYRQAAGRGLQLLFYSVGIGQISSEVPQNLSASRPQDRQFILSSKKLLLSDSGFYLCAWSVEGVSYEQYFGPGTRLTVT.